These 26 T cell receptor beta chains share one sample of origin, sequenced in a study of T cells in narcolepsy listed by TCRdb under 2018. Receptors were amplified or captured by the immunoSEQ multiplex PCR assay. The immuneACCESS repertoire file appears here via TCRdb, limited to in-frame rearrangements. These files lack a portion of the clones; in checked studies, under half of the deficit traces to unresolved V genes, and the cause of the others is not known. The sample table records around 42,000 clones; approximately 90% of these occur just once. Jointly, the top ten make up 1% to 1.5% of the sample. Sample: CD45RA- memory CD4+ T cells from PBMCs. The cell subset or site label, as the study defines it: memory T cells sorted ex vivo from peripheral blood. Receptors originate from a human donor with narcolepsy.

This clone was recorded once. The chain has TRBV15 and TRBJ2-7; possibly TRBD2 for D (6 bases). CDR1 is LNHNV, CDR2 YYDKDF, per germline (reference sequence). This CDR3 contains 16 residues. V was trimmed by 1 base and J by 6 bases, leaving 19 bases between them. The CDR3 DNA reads TGTGCCACCAGCAGAGGTCGAGCGGGTCTCCTAGGCGAGCAGTACTTC. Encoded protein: CATSRGRAGLLGEQYF.

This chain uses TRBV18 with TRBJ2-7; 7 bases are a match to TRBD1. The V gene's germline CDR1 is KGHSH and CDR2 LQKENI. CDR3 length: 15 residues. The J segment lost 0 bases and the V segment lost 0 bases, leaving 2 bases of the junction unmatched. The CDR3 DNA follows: TGTGCCAGCTCACCACCGAACAGGGGCTCCTACGAGCAGTACTTC. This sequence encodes CASSPPNRGSYEQYF.

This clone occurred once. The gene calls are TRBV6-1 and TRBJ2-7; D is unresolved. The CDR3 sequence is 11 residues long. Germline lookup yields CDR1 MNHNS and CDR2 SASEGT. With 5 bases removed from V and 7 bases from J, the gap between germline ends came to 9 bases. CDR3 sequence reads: CASSYGGEQYF. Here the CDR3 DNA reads TGTGCCAGCAGTTATGGTGGAGAGCAGTACTTC.

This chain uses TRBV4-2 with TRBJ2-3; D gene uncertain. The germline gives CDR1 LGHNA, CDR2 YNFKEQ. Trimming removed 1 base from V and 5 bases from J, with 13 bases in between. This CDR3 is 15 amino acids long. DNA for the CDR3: TGTGCCAGCAGCCAAGGGGAAGGGCTGGGAGATACGCAGTATTTT. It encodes CASSQGEGLGDTQYF.

The CDR3 spells CASTQSGRTTEAFF. The DNA for the CDR3 is TGTGCCAGTACGCAGTCTGGAAGAACCACTGAAGCTTTCTTT. V gene TRBV19 combines with J gene TRBJ1-1; no firm D call. V was pared by 7 bases and J by 4 bases, with 16 bases between. The CDR3 is 14 residues long. The V gene's germline CDR1 is LNHDA and CDR2 SQIVND (reference sequence).

The CDR3 region has the DNA TGTGCCAGCAGCTTGGGTCCCTCTGGAAACACCATATATTTT. This sequence encodes CASSLGPSGNTIYF. This chain joins TRBV7-3 and TRBJ1-3; D remains ambiguous. The CDR3 is made up of 14 amino acids. Germline V CDR1 and CDR2: SGHTA, FQGTGA. The germline V and J ends were trimmed by 3 bases and 0 bases, with 6 bases remaining between them.

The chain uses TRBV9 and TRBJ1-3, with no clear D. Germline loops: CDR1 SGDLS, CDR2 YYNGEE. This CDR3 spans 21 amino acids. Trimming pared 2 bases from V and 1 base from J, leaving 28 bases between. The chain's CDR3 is CASSVGLLKRVAKTSGNTIYF. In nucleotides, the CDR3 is TGTGCCAGCAGCGTCGGTCTACTTAAGAGGGTGGCGAAAACTTCTGGAAACACCATATATTTT.

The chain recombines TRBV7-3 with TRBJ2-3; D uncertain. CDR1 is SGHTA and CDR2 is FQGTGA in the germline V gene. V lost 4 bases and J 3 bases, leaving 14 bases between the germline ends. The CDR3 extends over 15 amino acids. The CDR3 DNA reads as TGTGCCAGCAGCTCGTATACCGTTAGTACAGATACGCAGTATTTT. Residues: CASSSYTVSTDTQYF.

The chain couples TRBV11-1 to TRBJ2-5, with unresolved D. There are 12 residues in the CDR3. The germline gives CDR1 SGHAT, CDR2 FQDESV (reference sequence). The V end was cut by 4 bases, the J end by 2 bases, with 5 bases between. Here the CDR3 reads CASSSDQETQYF. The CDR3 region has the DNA TGTGCCAGCAGCTCGGATCAAGAGACCCAGTACTTC. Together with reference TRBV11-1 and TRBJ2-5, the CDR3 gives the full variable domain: EAEVAQSPRYKITEKSQAVAFWCDPISGHATLYWYRQILGQGPELLVQFQDESVVDDSQLPKDRFSAERLKGVDSTLKIQPAELGDSAMYLCASSSDQETQYFGPGTRLLVL.

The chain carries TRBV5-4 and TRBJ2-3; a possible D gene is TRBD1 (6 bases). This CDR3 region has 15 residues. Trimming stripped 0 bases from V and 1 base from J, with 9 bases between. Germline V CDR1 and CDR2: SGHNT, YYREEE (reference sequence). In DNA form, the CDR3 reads TGTGCCAGCAGCTTGGGGGGGCAGGGCACAGATACGCAGTATTTT. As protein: CASSLGGQGTDTQYF.

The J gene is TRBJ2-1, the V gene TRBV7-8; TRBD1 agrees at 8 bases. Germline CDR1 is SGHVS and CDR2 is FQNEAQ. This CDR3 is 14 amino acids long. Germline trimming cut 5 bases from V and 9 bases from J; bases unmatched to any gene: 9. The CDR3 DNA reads TGTGCCAGCAGCCGATTGAGACAGGGGTCTGAGCAGTTCTTC. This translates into CASSRLRQGSEQFF.

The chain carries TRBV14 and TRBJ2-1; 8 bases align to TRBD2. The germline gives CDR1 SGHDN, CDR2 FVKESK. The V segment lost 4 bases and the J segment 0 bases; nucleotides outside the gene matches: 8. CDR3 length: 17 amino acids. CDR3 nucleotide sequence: TGTGCCAGCAGCCCGTTCGTCGGGGGGGGCTCCTACAATGAGCAGTTCTTC. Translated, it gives CASSPFVGGGSYNEQFF.

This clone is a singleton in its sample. In DNA, the CDR3 is TGTGCCAGCAGCTTTGCGAGGGGAGAGCGAAGAGGCTACACCTTC. Translated: CASSFARGERRGYTF. This chain uses TRBV7-2 with TRBJ1-2, with D possibly being TRBD1 (5 bases). This CDR3 is 15 amino acids long. Germline values: CDR1 SGHTA, CDR2 FQGNSA. The V and J ends lost 3 bases and 8 bases respectively, with 19 bases between them.

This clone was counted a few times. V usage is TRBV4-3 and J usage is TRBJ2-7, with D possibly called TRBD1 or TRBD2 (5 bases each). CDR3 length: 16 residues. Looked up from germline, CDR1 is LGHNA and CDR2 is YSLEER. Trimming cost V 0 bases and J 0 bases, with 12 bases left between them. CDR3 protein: CASSQELAGTSYEQYF. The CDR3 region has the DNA TGCGCCAGCAGCCAAGAATTGGCAGGGACCTCCTACGAGCAGTACTTC.

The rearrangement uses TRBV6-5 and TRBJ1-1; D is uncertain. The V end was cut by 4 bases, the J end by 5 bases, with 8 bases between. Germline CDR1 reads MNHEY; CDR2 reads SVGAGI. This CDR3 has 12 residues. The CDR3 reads CASSSRRTEAFF. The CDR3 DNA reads TGTGCCAGCAGTTCCCGCCGGACTGAAGCTTTCTTT.

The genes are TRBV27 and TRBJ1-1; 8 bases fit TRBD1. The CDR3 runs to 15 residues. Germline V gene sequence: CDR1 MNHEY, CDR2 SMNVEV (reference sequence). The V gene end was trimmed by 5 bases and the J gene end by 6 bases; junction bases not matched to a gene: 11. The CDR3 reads CASSTQGQVLSEAFF. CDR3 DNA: TGTGCCAGCAGTACCCAGGGACAGGTTTTATCTGAAGCTTTCTTT.

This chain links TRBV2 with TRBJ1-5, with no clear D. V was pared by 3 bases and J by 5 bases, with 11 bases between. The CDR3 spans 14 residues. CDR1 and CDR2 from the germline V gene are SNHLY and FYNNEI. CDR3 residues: CASSDRSFHQPQHF. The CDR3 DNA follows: TGTGCCAGCAGTGACAGAAGTTTCCATCAGCCCCAGCATTTT.

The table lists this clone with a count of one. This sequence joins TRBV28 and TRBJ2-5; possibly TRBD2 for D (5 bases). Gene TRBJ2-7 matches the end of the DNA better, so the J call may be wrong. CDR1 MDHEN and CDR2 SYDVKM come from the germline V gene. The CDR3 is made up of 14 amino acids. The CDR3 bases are TGTGCCAGCAGTCCACACGAGAGGGTCTACGAGCAGTACTTC. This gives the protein CASSPHERVYEQYF.

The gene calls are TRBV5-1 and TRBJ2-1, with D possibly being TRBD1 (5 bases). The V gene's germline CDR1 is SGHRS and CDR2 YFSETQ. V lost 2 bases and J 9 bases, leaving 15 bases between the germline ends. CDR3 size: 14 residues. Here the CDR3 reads CASSFQGSIAEQFF. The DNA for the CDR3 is TGCGCCAGCAGCTTTCAGGGCTCTATCGCTGAGCAGTTCTTC.

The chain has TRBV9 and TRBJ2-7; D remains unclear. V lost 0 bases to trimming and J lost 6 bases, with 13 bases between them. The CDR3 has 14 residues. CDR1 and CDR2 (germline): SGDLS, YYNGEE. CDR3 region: CASSVAESRSEQYF. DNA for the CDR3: TGTGCCAGCAGCGTAGCGGAGTCAAGGAGCGAGCAGTACTTC.

The CDR3 loop is CASSRDFANTGELFF. The CDR3 nucleotides are TGTGCCAGCAGCCGGGACTTCGCGAACACCGGGGAGCTGTTTTTT. The V and J genes are TRBV5-6 and TRBJ2-2; a possible D gene is TRBD2 (6 bases). Deletions cut 4 bases from V and 0 bases from J, with 10 bases between. The CDR3 is made up of 15 amino acids. Germline V gene data show CDR1 as SGHDT and CDR2 as YYEEEE.

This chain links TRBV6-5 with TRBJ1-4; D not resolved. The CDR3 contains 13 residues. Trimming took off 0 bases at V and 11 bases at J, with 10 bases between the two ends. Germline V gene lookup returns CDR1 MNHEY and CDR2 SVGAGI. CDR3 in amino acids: CASSYSDQGKLFF. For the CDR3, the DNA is TGTGCCAGCAGTTACTCGGATCAAGGGAAACTGTTTTTT.

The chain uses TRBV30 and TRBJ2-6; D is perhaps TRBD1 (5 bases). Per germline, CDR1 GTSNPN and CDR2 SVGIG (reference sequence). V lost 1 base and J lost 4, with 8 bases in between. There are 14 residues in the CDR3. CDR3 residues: CAWSAGSGANVLTF. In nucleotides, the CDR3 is TGTGCCTGGAGTGCAGGGTCCGGGGCCAACGTCCTGACTTTC. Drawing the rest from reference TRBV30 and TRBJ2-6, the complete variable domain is SQTIHQWPATLVQPVGSPLSLECTVEGTSNPNLYWYRQAAGRGLQLLFYSVGIGQISSEVPQNLSASRPQDRQFILSSKKLLLSDSGFYLCAWSAGSGANVLTFGAGSRLTVL.

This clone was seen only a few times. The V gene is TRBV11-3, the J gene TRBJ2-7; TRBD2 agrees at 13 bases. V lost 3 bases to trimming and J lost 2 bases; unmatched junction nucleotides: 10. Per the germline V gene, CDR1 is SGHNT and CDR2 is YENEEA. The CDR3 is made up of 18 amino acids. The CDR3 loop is CASSFLPGTSGETYEQYF. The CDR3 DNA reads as TGTGCCAGCAGCTTTCTTCCCGGGACTAGCGGGGAAACCTACGAGCAGTACTTC.

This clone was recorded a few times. The CDR3 DNA sequence: TGTGCCAGCAGCACGGATAGATCGGATACGCAGTATTTT. Its protein is CASSTDRSDTQYF. V gene TRBV21-1 combines with J gene TRBJ2-3. TRBV21-1 is a documented pseudogene. The CDR3 consists of 13 residues.

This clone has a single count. The CDR3 loop is CASSVAGDTQYF. The CDR3, as DNA: TGTGCCAGCAGCGTGGCTGGGGATACGCAGTATTTT. The chain uses TRBV9 and TRBJ2-3; no firm D call. This CDR3 comprises 12 residues. The germline V gene has CDR1 SGDLS and CDR2 YYNGEE. With 2 bases removed from V and 6 bases from J, the gap between germline ends came to 7 bases.